This T cell receptor beta chain originates from a study of follicular helper T cells after annual influenza vaccination (dated by TCRdb to 2017 to 2019). For the wider study: After each seasonal influenza vaccination, blood was collected on days 0, 7 and 28. Six subjects had multi-year samples: four covered two vaccination seasons and two covered three seasons. Samples from 2013-2014 were cryopreserved, whereas samples from 2015 were processed immediately after collection. To study recall of cTfh clones, some subjects were followed through successive annual vaccinations in the 2013-2014, 2014-2015 and 2015-2016 seasons. One week after vaccination, a second recruited cohort of more than nine subjects (Table S1) displayed a similar ICOS+CD38+ cTfh response. Results the study describes overall, beyond this receptor: ICOS+CD38+ cTfh clonality correlated with the frequency of that population, and its change correlated with the change in circulating plasmablast frequency. Day 7 ICOS+CD38+ clones were most often found later in ICOS-CD38- cTfh, suggesting that subset may serve as a memory reservoir. Only about 10-22% of analyzed cells yielded productive TCRB sequences, so sampling of rare clonotypes was not possible. Successive annual vaccinations recalled a recurrent oligoclonal ICOS+CD38+ cTfh response that contained tetramer and AIM influenza-specific clonotypes. Undersampling of the much larger non-cTfh compartments could not be excluded when assessing influenza clone enrichment.

The method behind the library was the immunoSEQ multiplex PCR assay. Adaptive Biotechnologies carried out TCRB amplification, library preparation, sequencing and preliminary bioinformatics at Survey level resolution. The study's own analysis went as follows. Clonality was calculated in R as 1 minus normalized Shannon entropy, and the Gini index was calculated with the R package ineq. To get the overlap score, the summed counts of shared sequences were divided by the total counts of all sequences in both of the compared samples. Significance of shared clonotypes was assessed by Fisher's exact test, with a theoretical repertoire of 10^7 TCRB sequences assumed. The clones in this table, taken by TCRdb from immuneACCESS, are in-frame only. Not every clone is retained; where verified, under half of the shortfall comes from an unresolved V gene, and the cause of the rest is unknown. From that table come the V and J calls and clone size; the DNA was used to work out D and trimming. The table for this sample lists fewer than 15,000 clones; around 75% of them were counted only once. About 0.4% of the sample lies in the top ten.

This clone was counted a few times. There is no known antigen for this receptor. The record has no base qualities; no much larger clone is one base away. V is pared back by 7 bases and J by 2 bases, with 18 bases lying between the germline termini. Reading the germline V gene (reference sequence) gives CDR1 LNHDA and CDR2 SQIVND. The CDR3 covers 16 residues, taking in both the cysteine and the phenylalanine. CDR3 DNA only is kept here, 48 bases in frame from base 1. The time point label corresponds to: 2015-2016 season, pre-vaccination. Adults were given seasonal inactivated influenza vaccine (Fluvarix), and sorted blood CD4 subsets were followed by TCRB sequencing before and after vaccination. To be eligible, subjects had to be community-dwelling and could not have received an influenza vaccine during the previous 6 months. Exclusions included influenza vaccine contraindications, substance abuse, HIV/AIDS, active malignancy, immunomodulatory medication and active illness such as respiratory infection. At each time point, roughly 35 to 100 mL of blood was collected. Ficoll-Paque PLUS or SepMate separation was used to isolate PBMC. As a non-Tfh comparison subset, CXCR5- memory CD4 T cells were sorted. Before DNA was extracted, the cell subsets were sorted from PBMC using a BD FACS Aria.

This specimen was CXCR5- memory CD4+ T cells sorted from blood, taken on the day of influenza vaccination. Taken with the paper, the label for cell subset or site translates to: CXCR5- memory CD4 T cells. The sequence was collected from an adult who received the influenza vaccine. The chain employs TRBV19 and TRBJ1-5, with an unclear D gene assignment. The DNA sequence reads TGTGCCAGTACCTCCCTCCAGGCGGTTCGCAATCAGCCCCAGCATTTT. Translated, this is CASTSLQAVRNQPQHF.